The subject of this entry is one T cell receptor beta chain. Its cognate antigen is unknown. Method: immunoSEQ multiplex PCR; TCRdb's copy keeps in-frame clones and lacks some. The sample has tens of thousands of clones; about 83% are singletons. These data are taken from a study of early stage breast cancer tumors. Findings of the study overall: Most shared enriched TCRB sequences were commonly generated ones.

The CDR3 loop spans 14 amino acids. Germline trimming cut 1 base from V and 4 bases from J; bases unmatched to any gene: 3. Per germline, CDR1 SNHLY and CDR2 FYNNEI. The sequenced sample was blood. This clonotype originated in a person in their fifties with breast cancer. The chain uses TRBV2 and TRBJ2-7; TRBD1 matches 8 bases. The CDR3 bases are TGTGCCAGCAGTGAAGGGACAGGGATATACGAGCAGTACTTC. It is translated as CASSEGTGIYEQYF.